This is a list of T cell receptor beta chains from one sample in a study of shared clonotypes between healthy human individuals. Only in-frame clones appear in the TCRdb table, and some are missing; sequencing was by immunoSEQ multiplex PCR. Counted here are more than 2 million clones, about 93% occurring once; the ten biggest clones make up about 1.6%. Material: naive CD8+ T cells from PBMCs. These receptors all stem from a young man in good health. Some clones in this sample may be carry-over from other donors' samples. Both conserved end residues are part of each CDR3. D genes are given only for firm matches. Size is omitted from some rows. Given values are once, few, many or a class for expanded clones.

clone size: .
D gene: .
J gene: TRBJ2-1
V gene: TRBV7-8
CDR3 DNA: TGTGCCAGCAGCAACGGGGGAGTATACAATGAGCAGTTCTTC
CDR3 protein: CASSNGGVYNEQFF

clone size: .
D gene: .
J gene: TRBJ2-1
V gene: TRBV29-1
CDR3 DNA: TGCAGCGTTTACGGGACCAGCGCCTACAATGAGCAGTTCTTC
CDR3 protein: CSVYGTSAYNEQFF

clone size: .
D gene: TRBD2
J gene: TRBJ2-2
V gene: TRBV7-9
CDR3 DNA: TGTGCCAGCAGCGATACTAGCGGGAGGAACACCGGGGAGCTGTTTTTT
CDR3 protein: CASSDTSGRNTGELFF

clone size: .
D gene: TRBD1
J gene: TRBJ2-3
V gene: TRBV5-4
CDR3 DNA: TGTGCCAGCAGCCCCGGACAGGGGGCGATAAGCACAGATACGCAGTATTTT
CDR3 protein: CASSPGQGAISTDTQYF

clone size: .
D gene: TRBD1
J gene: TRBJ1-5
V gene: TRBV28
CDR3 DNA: TGTGCCAGCAGTTTCTTCCTTGACAGGGTTCAGCCCCAGCATTTT
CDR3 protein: CASSFFLDRVQPQHF

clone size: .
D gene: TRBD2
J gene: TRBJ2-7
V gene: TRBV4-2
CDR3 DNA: TGTGCCAGCAGCCAAGGGGAGGGCAGTGAGGGAAACGAGCAGTACTTC
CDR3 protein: CASSQGEGSEGNEQYF

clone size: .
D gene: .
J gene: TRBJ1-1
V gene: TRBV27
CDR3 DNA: TGTGCCAGCAGTGTATCGCGGTCCCAGGGTACTGAAGCTTTCTTT
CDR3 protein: CASSVSRSQGTEAFF

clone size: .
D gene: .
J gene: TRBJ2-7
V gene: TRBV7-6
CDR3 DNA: TGTGCCAGCAGCCTCCTAGGGGGTTCCTACGAGCAGTACTTC
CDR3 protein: CASSLLGGSYEQYF

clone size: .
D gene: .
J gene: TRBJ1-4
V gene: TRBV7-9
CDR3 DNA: TGTGCCAGCAGCCGGCCAGGAGGGGCTAATGAAAAACTGTTTTTT
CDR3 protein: CASSRPGGANEKLFF

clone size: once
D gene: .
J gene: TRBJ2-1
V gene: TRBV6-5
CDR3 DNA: TGTGCCAGCAGTTACTCGAGCCTAGCGAGTTACAATGAGCAGTTCTTC
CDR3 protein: CASSYSSLASYNEQFF

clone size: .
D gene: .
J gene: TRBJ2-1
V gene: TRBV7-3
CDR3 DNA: TGTGCCAGCAGCTTAACGGGCGGGACCTACAATGAGCAGTTCTTC
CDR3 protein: CASSLTGGTYNEQFF

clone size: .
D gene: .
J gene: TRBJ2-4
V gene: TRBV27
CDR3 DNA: TGTGCCAGCAGTTCAATGGCGGGGATCATTACCAAAAACATTCAGTACTTC
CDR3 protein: CASSSMAGIITKNIQYF

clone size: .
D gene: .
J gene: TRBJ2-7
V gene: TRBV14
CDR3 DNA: TGTGCCAGCAGCCAAGATCCCAGAGAGCAGTACTTC
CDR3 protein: CASSQDPREQYF

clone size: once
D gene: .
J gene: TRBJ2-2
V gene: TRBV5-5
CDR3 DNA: TGTGCCAGCAGCTTCCGGGCCACGGCCGGGGAGCTGTTTTTT
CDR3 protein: CASSFRATAGELFF

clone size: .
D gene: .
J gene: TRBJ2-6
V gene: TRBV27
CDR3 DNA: TGTGCCAGCAGTTACCGGGACCATAACAACGTCCTGACTTTC
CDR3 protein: CASSYRDHNNVLTF

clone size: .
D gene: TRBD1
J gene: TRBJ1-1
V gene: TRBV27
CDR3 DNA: TGTGCCAGCAAACTAGGGGGCAACACTGAAGCTTTCTTT
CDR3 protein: CASKLGGNTEAFF

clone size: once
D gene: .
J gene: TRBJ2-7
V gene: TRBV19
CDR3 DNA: TGTGCCAGTAGTTTTAAACACCTGTCCTACGAGCAGTACTTC
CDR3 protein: CASSFKHLSYEQYF

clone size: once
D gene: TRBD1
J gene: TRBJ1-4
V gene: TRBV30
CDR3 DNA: TGTGCCTGGAGTGTACGTGGGGACAGGGGTGAAAAACTGTTTTTT
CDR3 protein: CAWSVRGDRGEKLFF

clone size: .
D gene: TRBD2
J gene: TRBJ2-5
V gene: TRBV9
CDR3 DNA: TGTGCCAGCAGCGGGCGGGAGGTGGAGGAGACCCAGTACTTC
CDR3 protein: CASSGREVEETQYF

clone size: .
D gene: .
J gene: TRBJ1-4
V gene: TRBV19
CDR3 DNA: TGTGCCAGTAGTAGGGAGACAGACATCTTACCAACTAATGAAAAACTGTTTTTT
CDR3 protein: CASSRETDILPTNEKLFF

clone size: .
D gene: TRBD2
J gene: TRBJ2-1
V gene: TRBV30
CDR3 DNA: TGTGCCTGGAGTAGGACTAGCGGGAGTGGTGAGCAGTTCTTC
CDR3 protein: CAWSRTSGSGEQFF

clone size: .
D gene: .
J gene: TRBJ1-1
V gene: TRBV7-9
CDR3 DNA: TGTGCCAGCAGTCAGGACAGCACTGAAGCTTTCTTT
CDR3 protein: CASSQDSTEAFF

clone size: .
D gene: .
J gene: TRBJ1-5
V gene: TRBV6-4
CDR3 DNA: TGTGCCAGCAGTGACTCGGTGACAGTCCCCTGCAATCAGCCCCAGCATTTT
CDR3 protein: CASSDSVTVPCNQPQHF

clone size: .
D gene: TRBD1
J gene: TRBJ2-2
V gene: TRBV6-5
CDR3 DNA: TGTGCCAGCAGGCCAGGGGGCGGGGAGCTGTTTTTT
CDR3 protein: CASRPGGGELFF

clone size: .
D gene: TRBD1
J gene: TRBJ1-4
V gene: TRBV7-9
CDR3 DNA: TGTGCCAGCAGCTTAGCGGGAGGTGGCGGACAGGACCAACTGTTTTTT
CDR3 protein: CASSLAGGGGQDQLFF

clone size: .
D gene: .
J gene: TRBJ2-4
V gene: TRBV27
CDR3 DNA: TGTGCCAGCAGAATGGGCGAGACCGCTACCAAAAACATTCAGTACTTC
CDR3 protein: CASRMGETATKNIQYF

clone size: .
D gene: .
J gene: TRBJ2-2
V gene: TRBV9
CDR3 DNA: TGTGCCAGCAGCGTACGTAAACAGGGATCGGACGGGGAGCTGTTTTTT
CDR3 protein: CASSVRKQGSDGELFF

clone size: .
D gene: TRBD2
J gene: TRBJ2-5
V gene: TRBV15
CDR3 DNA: TGTGCCACCAGCGAGGAAGGGAGGGTACAAGAGACCCAGTACTTC
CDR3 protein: CATSEEGRVQETQYF